This T cell receptor (beta chain) was recovered during a study of vaccination and CD4 T cells after COVID-19. This clonotype has just a few counts. TCRdb used MiXCR to reprocess the PCR reads, holding one entry per CDR3 protein. The top ten hold around 0.97% of the sample, which has about 21,000 distinct CDR3 sequences, under 75% seen once. Here the sequenced sample was CD4+ T cells from blood, taken before SARS-CoV-2 vaccination. The receptor was isolated from a human donor who had recovered from COVID-19.

The CDR3 loop reads CASTKGGSYNEQFF. The CDR3, as DNA: TGTGCCAGCACCAAAGGGGGATCCTACAATGAGCAGTTCTTC. The rearrangement joins TRBV28 to TRBJ2-1, with D perhaps TRBD1 (6 bases). The V gene lost 7 bases and the J gene lost 1 base, with 11 bases spanning the gap. This CDR3 contains 14 residues. The germline gives CDR1 MDHEN, CDR2 SYDVKM.